These T cell receptor beta chains were read from a single sample in a study of T cells in Graves' hyperthyroidism and ophthalmopathy. TCRdb analysed the multiplex PCR reads with MiXCR anew, one entry per CDR3 protein. The sample includes a few hundred thousand distinct CDR3 sequences, 15% of them seen just once. The specimen was blood. These receptor sequences come from a woman in her twenties or thirties with Graves' hyperthyroidism. Each CDR3 is given with its conserved first and last residue.

V gene: TRBV5-1
CDR3 protein: CASSSEASGSSTETQYF

V gene: TRBV20-1
CDR3 protein: CSARRLAGVHEQFF

V gene: TRBV19
CDR3 protein: CASSIAGFGNTIYF

V gene: TRBV9
CDR3 protein: CASSTSAEGKSSYNEQFF

V gene: TRBV5-1
CDR3 protein: CASSLVDRVGFAEAFF

V gene: TRBV5-1
CDR3 protein: CASSLGAGNTEAFF

V gene: TRBV19
CDR3 protein: CASSIHSYNEQFF

V gene: TRBV15
CDR3 protein: CATSRGLAGYISTDTQYF

V gene: TRBV7-2
CDR3 protein: CASRGSGRGTDTQYF

V gene: TRBV28
CDR3 protein: CASSSGQGPLGYTF

V gene: TRBV29-1
CDR3 protein: CSVLQGVQETQYF

V gene: TRBV12-3/TRBV12-4
CDR3 protein: CASSRTRLAHPQETQYF

V gene: TRBV30
CDR3 protein: CAWAPGLAPNEQFF

V gene: TRBV5-1
CDR3 protein: CASSSTGRSGANVLTF

V gene: TRBV7-3
CDR3 protein: CASSPWGQPQETQYF

V gene: TRBV27
CDR3 protein: CASSLWTGQGGYEQYF

V gene: TRBV6-1
CDR3 protein: CASSKPGQGTYEQYF

V gene: TRBV10-3
CDR3 protein: CAISGLGSGEGDTQYF

V gene: TRBV15
CDR3 protein: CATRAAMNTEAFF

V gene: TRBV28
CDR3 protein: CASTPTYSNQPQHF

V gene: TRBV6-1
CDR3 protein: CASSARQGIGSNTEAFF